Shown below are 8 T cell receptor beta chains from a single sample sequenced in a study of a mutant IDH1 vaccine in newly diagnosed glioma. The assay was immunoSEQ multiplex PCR, and TCRdb's table has in-frame clones only and misses some. The sample lists roughly 62,000 clones; about 80% were seen once. This sample's time point: week 5, during vaccination. Doses consisted of 300 ug of mutant IDH1 20-mer peptide each, paired with topical imiquimod. Their antigens remain unidentified. Source: PBMCs, taken from a glioma patient whose treatment included an IDH1 peptide vaccine. Receptors were obtained from a woman in her fifties or sixties with glioma.

V gene TRBV15 combines with J gene TRBJ1-3, with 8 bases aligning to TRBD1. The CDR3 spans 17 residues. From germline, CDR1 is LNHNV and CDR2 YYDKDF (reference sequence). J gave up 0 bases and V 6 bases, and 10 bases lay outside the gene matches. The DNA of the CDR3 is TGTGCCACCAGAGGCCTACAGGGGGAGCGCTCTGGAAACACCATATATTTT. Translating it yields CATRGLQGERSGNTIYF.

The V gene is TRBV19, the J gene TRBJ2-7; D is ambiguous. The CDR3 sequence is 15 residues long. Trimming stripped 2 bases from V and 1 base from J, with 12 bases between. Germline CDR1 is LNHDA and CDR2 is SQIVND (reference sequence). The CDR3 spells CASSITDVESYEQYF. CDR3 DNA sequence: TGTGCCAGTAGTATAACGGACGTGGAGTCCTACGAGCAGTACTTC.

This clone was observed a single time. The J gene is TRBJ1-2, the V gene TRBV6-5; D not certain. The germline V gene encodes CDR1 MNHEY and CDR2 SVGAGI. V was trimmed by 6 bases and J by 4 bases, leaving 15 bases between them. The CDR3 loop spans 14 amino acids. CDR3 sequence reads: CASSFSPGIYGYTF. In DNA form, the CDR3 reads TGTGCCAGCAGCTTTTCCCCAGGCATCTATGGCTACACCTTC.

The rearrangement joins TRBV18 to TRBJ2-6, with 9 bases aligning to TRBD1. The J segment lost 0 bases and the V segment lost 0 bases, leaving 6 bases of the junction unmatched. In germline, CDR1 is KGHSH, CDR2 LQKENI. The CDR3 extends over 19 amino acids. The CDR3 nucleotides are TGTGCCAGCTCACCACCGTTCGGACAGGGGTTCTCTGGGGCCAACGTCCTGACTTTC. The encoded protein is CASSPPFGQGFSGANVLTF.

This clone was recorded once. The rearrangement links TRBV5-4 to TRBJ1-2; perhaps TRBD1 as D (6 bases). Germline CDR1 is SGHNT and CDR2 is YYREEE (reference sequence). V was pared by 3 bases and J by 2 bases, with 11 bases between. This CDR3 spans 14 amino acids. CDR3 bases: TGTGCCAGCAGCTCAACAGGGACCAACTATGGCTACACCTTC. Protein: CASSSTGTNYGYTF.

The V and J genes are TRBV7-9 and TRBJ2-3; 7 bases line up with TRBD2. J gave up 1 base and V 6 bases, and 7 bases lay outside the gene matches. CDR1 is SEHNR, CDR2 FQNEAQ, per germline (reference sequence). The CDR3 is 15 residues long. CDR3 nucleotide sequence: TGTGCCAGCAGTCCCCCTGGGGGGGGCACAGATACGCAGTATTTT. Amino acids: CASSPPGGGTDTQYF.

In nucleotides, the CDR3 is TGTGCCAGCAGCTTATCATATGAGACCCAGTACTTC. Its translation: CASSLSYETQYF. The chain uses TRBV7-8 and TRBJ2-5; D is ambiguous. The CDR3 is 12 residues long. Trimming took 2 bases from V and 5 from J, leaving 6 bases between them. Germline loops: CDR1 SGHVS, CDR2 FQNEAQ.

The chain carries TRBV7-9 and TRBJ1-3; possible D gene TRBD1, 5 bases. The CDR3 sequence is 16 residues long. Germline CDR1 reads SEHNR; CDR2 reads FQNEAQ (reference sequence). Between the trimmed V and J ends, which lost 0 bases and 4 bases, there was a span of 13 bases. CDR3 coding DNA: TGTGCCAGCAGCTTAGCGAGTCAGGGAGCAGGAAACACCATATATTTT. Protein sequence: CASSLASQGAGNTIYF. Combining the CDR3 with reference TRBV7-9 and TRBJ1-3 gives the whole variable domain DTGVSQNPRHKITKRGQNVTFRCDPISEHNRLYWYRQTLGQGPEFLTYFQNEAQLEKSRLLSDRFSAERPKGSFSTLEIQRTEQGDSAMYLCASSLASQGAGNTIYFGEGSWLTVV.